The 11 T cell receptor beta chains in this list originate from one sample, sequenced in a study of T-cell reconstitution after alpha-beta-depleted transplantation in children. For TCRbeta, the library was prepared with unique molecular identifiers. TCRdb re-called the PCR reads with MiXCR, one entry per CDR3 protein. The sample includes 440,000 or so distinct CDR3 sequences, roughly 10% of them seen just once. This specimen consisted of PBMCs from the stem cell graft donor, obtained from the stem cell graft. The source is a human donor who donated a stem cell graft to a child with acute myeloid leukemia.

This clonotype was counted between two and nine times. The chain recombines TRBV5-5 with TRBJ2-5, with D tentatively TRBD1 (6 bases). The CDR3 has 16 amino acids. Trimming cost V 1 base and J 6 bases, with 19 bases left between them. The germline gives CDR1 SGHKS, CDR2 YYEKEE (reference sequence). CDR3: CASSLPTEGRGKTQYF. As DNA, the CDR3 is TGTGCCAGCAGCTTGCCCACGGAAGGCAGGGGAAAGACCCAGTACTTC.

The gene calls are TRBV20-1 and TRBJ2-5, with no clear D. In germline, CDR1 is DFQATT, CDR2 SNEGSKA (reference sequence). Trimming pared 3 bases from V and 5 bases from J, leaving 7 bases between. The CDR3 loop spans 11 amino acids. The CDR3 loop reads CSASLGETQYF. In DNA form, the CDR3 reads TGCAGTGCTAGCCTAGGGGAGACCCAGTACTTC.

This clonotype occurred many times. This chain connects TRBV10-3 to TRBJ2-2; 8 bases are shared with TRBD1. CDR3 size: 15 residues. Per the germline V gene, CDR1 is ENHRY and CDR2 is SYGVKD. J lost 1 base, V lost 6 bases, and 4 bases had no gene match. Here the CDR3 DNA reads TGTGCCATCAGGACAGGGGCGCGGAACACCGGGGAGCTGTTTTTT. Translating gives CAIRTGARNTGELFF.

In its sample, this clonotype was seen a few times. This chain connects TRBV30 to TRBJ2-2; 8 bases fit TRBD1. The CDR3 has 14 amino acids. V shed 8 bases, J shed 7 bases, and the junction held 12 bases outside the gene matches. Germline values: CDR1 GTSNPN, CDR2 SVGIG (reference sequence). CDR3 sequence reads: CAGTGGRSVGELFF. The CDR3 DNA follows: TGTGCCGGAACAGGGGGGAGAAGTGTCGGGGAGCTGTTTTTT.

The chain uses TRBV20-1 and TRBJ1-1; D uncertain. V was trimmed by 1 base and J by 1 base, leaving 7 bases between them. Germline V gene sequence: CDR1 DFQATT, CDR2 SNEGSKA (reference sequence). The CDR3 spans 13 residues. The CDR3 reads CSARVVQNTEAFF. The CDR3 region has the DNA TGCAGTGCTAGAGTGGTCCAGAACACTGAAGCTTTCTTT.

Written as DNA, the CDR3 is TGCAGTGCCAAATACAGGGGGGAGACCCAGTACTTC. Translating gives CSAKYRGETQYF. The gene calls are TRBV20-1 and TRBJ2-5, with TRBD1 matching 8 bases. The CDR3 runs 12 residues. Germline V gene data show CDR1 as DFQATT and CDR2 as SNEGSKA (reference sequence). Trimming removed 6 bases from V and 5 bases from J; junction bases left unmatched: 5.

This clonotype was seen repeatedly, ten times or more. CDR3 amino acids: CASSLTSGTQYF. DNA for the CDR3: TGTGCCAGCAGTTTGACCTCCGGGACCCAGTACTTC. This rearrangement joins TRBV12-3 or TRBV12-4 to TRBJ2-5; D remains unclear. V lost 3 bases and J lost 7, with 9 bases in between. This CDR3 has 12 residues.

This clonotype was seen more than once but under ten times. The chain uses TRBV29-1 and TRBJ1-1, with 8 bases that match TRBD1. The CDR3 covers 15 residues. The trim removed 3 bases at V and 6 bases at J, leaving 12 bases unmatched. Germline CDR1 SQVTM, CDR2 ANQGSEA. CDR3 coding DNA: TGCAGCGTTGATTCCAGGGGGCCTGGGTCGTCTGAAGCTTTCTTT. This encodes CSVDSRGPGSSEAFF.

V gene TRBV29-1 combines with J gene TRBJ2-5; TRBD1 matches at 8 bases. V lost 4 bases, J lost 5 bases, and 3 bases stayed unmatched. The CDR3 extends over 12 amino acids. In germline, CDR1 is SQVTM, CDR2 ANQGSEA. The DNA for the CDR3 is TGCAGCGTTGGCAGGGGGCCCGAGACCCAGTACTTC. It specifies CSVGRGPETQYF.

Regarding this clonotype: Germline and junction disagree at one end, which may indicate a read error. The genes are TRBV5-1 and TRBJ2-7; TRBD2 agrees at 16 bases. Germline loops: CDR1 SGHRS, CDR2 YFSETQ. This CDR3 comprises 17 residues. CDR3 sequence (DNA): TGCGCCAGCAGGAGCGGGACTAGCGGGAGGGCCCTCTACGACCAGTACTTC. It codes for CASRSGTSGRALYDQYF.

The V call is TRBV20-1, the J call TRBJ2-5, with 8 bases fitting TRBD1. Germline loops: CDR1 DFQATT, CDR2 SNEGSKA (reference sequence). The CDR3 loop spans 13 amino acids. J lost 4 bases, V lost 1 base, and 2 bases had no gene match. The CDR3 protein is CSARGTGRETQYF. In DNA, the CDR3 is TGCAGTGCTAGAGGGACAGGGCGAGAGACCCAGTACTTC.